This TCR beta chain was captured by sequencing in a study of blood T cell repertoires in COVID-19. Study overall: From the United States, Italy and Spain came samples of acute and convalescent COVID-19.

Original analysis: Reference gene primer amplification yielded estimated nucleated cell counts. Some clones are missing from TCRdb's copy, which holds only in-frame ones; the method was immunoSEQ multiplex PCR. The V and J calls and clone size are taken from that table; D and trimming were inferred from the DNA. The sample consists of about 190,000 clones, around 87% of them appearing once. This clone came up once. Sequenced input: peripheral blood. The TCR was taken from a man aged 50-59 years with acute or convalescent COVID-19.

The CDR3 sequence is CSVVAGANTEAFF. CDR3 coding DNA: TGCAGCGTTGTGGCAGGGGCCAACACTGAAGCTTTCTTT. The chain employs TRBV29-1 and TRBJ1-1; perhaps TRBD1 as D (6 bases). The germline V gene encodes CDR1 SQVTM and CDR2 ANQGSEA. Trimming removed 4 bases at V and 2 bases at J, with 11 bases between. The CDR3 is 13 residues long.